This T cell receptor (beta chain) was identified in a study of identical twins. The study, taken as a whole, reports: Excess twin sharing in beta out-of-frame sequences was weaker. Conclusions leaned on cross-sectional statistical analysis and did not track the same donors over time. The authors noted that invariant MAIT and iNKT cells could partly confound zero-insertion analyses.

This clonotype was picked up a small number of times. Its antigen remains unidentified. TCRdb analysed the 5' RACE reads with MiXCR anew, one entry per CDR3 protein. Among some 900,000 distinct CDR3 sequences listed, 9% to 15% were seen once. This sample was also put to use in a study of yellow fever vaccine responses in identical twins.

This TCR came from a woman under 30 in good health. Sequencing was performed on PBMCs.

CDR3 amino acids: CASSDRVNGYTF. The CDR3 DNA is TGTGCCAGCAGCGACAGGGTGAATGGCTACACCTTC. The chain joins TRBV9 to TRBJ1-2; a weak D match, TRBD1 (6 bases). In germline, CDR1 is SGDLS, CDR2 YYNGEE. The CDR3 contains 12 residues. V lost 3 bases and J lost 6, with 9 bases in between.